The 12 T cell receptor beta chains below were found in one sample sequenced in a study of lymphopenia after photon versus proton radiotherapy. TCRdb keeps only in-frame clones here, not all; method: immunoSEQ multiplex PCR. The table includes approximately 21,000 clones, 85% detected once. Sequences were derived from peripheral blood, sampled from a patient treated with photon-based radiotherapy. The receptors originated from a man between 60 and 75 years old with pancreatic cancer.

The CDR3 region is CASSRRQGRRVWTDTQYF. CDR3 in DNA: TGTGCCAGCAGCCGTCGACAGGGGCGAAGGGTGTGGACAGATACGCAGTATTTT. The V and J genes are TRBV11-3 and TRBJ2-3; the match to TRBD1 covers 8 bases. CDR3 length: 18 amino acids. CDR1 is SGHNT, CDR2 YENEEA, per germline. With V trimmed by 5 bases and J by 3 bases, 16 bases remained unmatched.

The genes are TRBV6-4 and TRBJ2-7, with 12 bases fitting TRBD2. From germline, CDR1 is MRHNA and CDR2 SNTAGT. V lost 3 bases to trimming and J lost 2 bases; unmatched junction nucleotides: 2. The CDR3 is made up of 15 amino acids. CDR3 nucleotides: TGTGCCAGCAGTGAACTAGCGGGGGGAGCCTACGAGCAGTACTTC. It specifies CASSELAGGAYEQYF.

This rearrangement joins TRBV5-1 to TRBJ1-1; 10 bases align to TRBD1. In germline, CDR1 is SGHRS, CDR2 YFSETQ. V lost 3 bases and J lost 3; bases outside the gene matches: 2. CDR3 size: 14 residues. CDR3 loop: CASSWDRGDTEAFF. In nucleotides, the CDR3 is TGCGCCAGCAGCTGGGACAGGGGAGACACTGAAGCTTTCTTT. Filled out from reference TRBV5-1 and TRBJ1-1, the complete variable domain reads KAGVTQTPRYLIKTRGQQVTLSCSPISGHRSVSWYQQTPGQGLQFLFEYFSETQRNKGNFPGRFSGRQFSNSRSEMNVSTLELGDSALYLCASSWDRGDTEAFFGQGTRLTVV.

The CDR3, as DNA: TGTGCCAGCAGCTTTGGAGATAATCAGCCCCAGCATTTT. The encoded protein is CASSFGDNQPQHF. The V gene is TRBV5-4, the J gene TRBJ1-5; no firm D call. This CDR3 region has 13 residues. Trimming cost V 2 bases and J 4 bases, with 7 bases left between them. CDR1 and CDR2 (germline): SGHNT, YYREEE (reference sequence).

The rearrangement joins TRBV5-4 to TRBJ1-2; no firm D call. Germline V gene data show CDR1 as SGHNT and CDR2 as YYREEE (reference sequence). The CDR3 runs 14 residues. V lost 1 base to trimming and J lost 2 bases, with 9 bases between them. CDR3 sequence: CASSLFSLNYGYTF. The CDR3 nucleotides read TGTGCCAGCAGCTTGTTCAGCTTGAACTATGGCTACACCTTC.

This chain connects TRBV7-9 to TRBJ2-1; weak D call: TRBD1 (6 bases). Germline CDR1 and CDR2: SEHNR and FQNEAQ (reference sequence). The CDR3 spans 18 residues. The V end lost 5 bases, the J end lost 2 bases, and 22 bases lay between the germline ends. The DNA of the CDR3 is TGTGCCAGCAGCCTCCTTTCATATCACAGGGACACCTACAATGAGCAGTTCTTC. Translation gives CASSLLSYHRDTYNEQFF.

The CDR3 is CAISESGRGLDSPLHF. The CDR3 DNA reads as TGTGCCATCAGTGAGTCCGGCAGAGGGTTGGATTCACCCCTCCACTTT. This chain links TRBV10-3 with TRBJ1-6; no definite D call. This CDR3 is built from 16 residues. The germline gives CDR1 ENHRY, CDR2 SYGVKD. V shed 0 bases and J shed 8 bases, with 14 bases lying between them.

The V call is TRBV5-1, the J call TRBJ2-3; 8 nucleotides agree with TRBD1. Germline CDR1 and CDR2: SGHRS and YFSETQ. This CDR3 region has 16 residues. Trimming removed 5 bases from V and 3 bases from J; junction bases left unmatched: 11. The CDR3 sequence is CASRNIQGASTDTQYF. The CDR3 DNA sequence: TGCGCCAGCAGAAATATTCAGGGGGCATCGACAGATACGCAGTATTTT.

V gene TRBV30 combines with J gene TRBJ1-2, with D hard to call. Germline CDR1 reads GTSNPN; CDR2 reads SVGIG (reference sequence). The CDR3 length is 13 residues. V gave up 0 bases and J gave up 1 base, with 6 bases separating them. As DNA, the CDR3 is TGTGCCTGGAGTGTGGGCTTTAACTATGGCTACACCTTC. Encoded protein: CAWSVGFNYGYTF.

The chain combines TRBV7-8 with TRBJ1-4; D not certain. Germline V gene sequence: CDR1 SGHVS, CDR2 FQNEAQ. The CDR3 is made up of 13 amino acids. Trimming left V 2 bases short and J 7 bases short, with 8 bases between. CDR3 in amino acids: CASSLTPAEKLFF. CDR3 bases: TGTGCCAGCAGCTTAACGCCCGCTGAAAAACTGTTTTTT. Complete variable domain (other parts from reference TRBV7-8 and TRBJ1-4): GAGVSQSPRYKVAKRGQDVALRCDPISGHVSLFWYQQALGQGPEFLTYFQNEAQLDKSGLPSDRFFAERPEGSVSTLKIQRTQQEDSAVYLCASSLTPAEKLFFGSGTQLSVL.

The chain employs TRBV7-9 and TRBJ1-1, with 7 positions matching TRBD1. The CDR3 length is 14 residues. V was clipped by 5 bases and J by 4 bases; unmatched bases: 7. Germline V gene lookup returns CDR1 SEHNR and CDR2 FQNEAQ (reference sequence). The CDR3 protein is CASSLTTGATEAFF. The CDR3 bases are TGTGCCAGCAGCCTAACCACAGGGGCCACTGAAGCTTTCTTT.

This chain connects TRBV6-4 to TRBJ2-2; 7 nucleotides agree with TRBD1. The length of the CDR3 is 13 residues. The germline V gene has CDR1 MRHNA and CDR2 SNTAGT. Germline trimming cut 5 bases from V and 6 bases from J; bases unmatched to any gene: 3. In nucleotides, the CDR3 is TGTGCCAGCAGTACTGACAGGGCCGGGGAGCTGTTTTTT. Translation gives CASSTDRAGELFF.